This T cell receptor (beta chain) was sequenced for a study of vaccination and CD4 T cells after COVID-19. Germline CDR1 reads MNHEY; CDR2 reads SVGEGT. V lost 6 bases to trimming and J lost 3 bases, with 15 bases between them. CDR3 length equals 15 residues. This clonotype was recorded a few times. Its antigen is unknown. Treatment here: roughly ten-day PBMC culture with coronavirus spike peptide pools or control peptides (ViraFEST assay). In the ViraFEST assay, peptide-pool expansion preceded TCR sequencing of expanded clonotypes. The Oncomine TCR Beta short-read assay generated sequence data from the DNA of cultured CD4+ T cells. MiXCR, applied by TCRdb to the PCR reads, yields one record per CDR3 protein. The table records around 15,000 distinct CDR3 sequences, approximately 60% of them present only once.

V and J are TRBV6-2 or TRBV6-3 and TRBJ1-5; D uncertain. The starting material was CD4+ T cells from blood, cultured in vitro, obtained after SARS-CoV-2 vaccination. The origin of this receptor is a human donor who had recovered from COVID-19. CDR3 sequence (DNA): TGTGCCAGCAGAAAAAGGGCTCCAAACAATCAGCCCCAGCATTTT. Translating it yields CASRKRAPNNQPQHF.